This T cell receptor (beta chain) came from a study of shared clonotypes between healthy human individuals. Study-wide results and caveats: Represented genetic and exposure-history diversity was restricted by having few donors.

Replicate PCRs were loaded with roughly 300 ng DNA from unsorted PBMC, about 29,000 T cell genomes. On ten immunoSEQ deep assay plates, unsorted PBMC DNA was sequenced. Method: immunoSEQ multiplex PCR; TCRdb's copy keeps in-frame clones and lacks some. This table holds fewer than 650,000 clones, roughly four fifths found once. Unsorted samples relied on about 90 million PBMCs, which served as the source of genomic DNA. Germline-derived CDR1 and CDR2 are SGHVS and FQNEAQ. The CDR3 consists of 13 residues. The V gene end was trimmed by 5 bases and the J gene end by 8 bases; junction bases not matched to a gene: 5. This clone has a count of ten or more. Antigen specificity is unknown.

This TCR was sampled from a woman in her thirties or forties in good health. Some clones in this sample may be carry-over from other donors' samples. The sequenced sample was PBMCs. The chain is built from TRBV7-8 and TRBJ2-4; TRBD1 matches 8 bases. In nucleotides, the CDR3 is TGTGCCAGCAGCAGACAGGACAGGGACATTCAGTACTTC. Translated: CASSRQDRDIQYF. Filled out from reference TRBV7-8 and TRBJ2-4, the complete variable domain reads GAGVSQSPRYKVAKRGQDVALRCDPISGHVSLFWYQQALGQGPEFLTYFQNEAQLDKSGLPSDRFFAERPEGSVSTLKIQRTQQEDSAVYLCASSRQDRDIQYFGAGTRLSVL.